These 16 T cell receptor beta chains were sequenced from one sample in a study of T cells in Graves' hyperthyroidism and ophthalmopathy. Regions amplified from RNA transcripts were the TCR beta CDR3 regions. First-round RT-PCR with HTBI primers amplified the TCR CDR3 region. TCRdb independently ran MiXCR on the multiplex PCR reads; one entry per CDR3 protein. The sample consists of roughly 170,000 distinct CDR3 sequences, approximately 15% of them appearing once. The sample taken for sequencing was blood. Receptors were obtained from a woman aged 50 to 65 with Graves' hyperthyroidism.

There are many counts of this clonotype. The chain has TRBV27 and TRBJ2-1, with D tentatively TRBD2 (6 bases). Trimming pared 7 bases from V and 4 bases from J, leaving 20 bases between. Germline V gene lookup returns CDR1 MNHEY and CDR2 SMNVEV (reference sequence). This CDR3 is 16 amino acids long. The CDR3 protein is CASKGLRGSRYNEQFF. The CDR3, as DNA: TGTGCCAGCAAGGGGTTACGGGGGTCTCGATACAATGAGCAGTTCTTC.

The V gene is TRBV28, the J gene TRBJ2-7, with no clear D. Germline CDR1 reads MDHEN; CDR2 reads SYDVKM. The CDR3 totals 11 residues. Trimming cost V 6 bases and J 6 bases, with 9 bases left between them. CDR3 coding DNA: TGTGCCAGCAGGAGTTTTTCCGAGCAGTACTTC. Translating gives CASRSFSEQYF.

This clonotype was recorded at least ten times. The genes are TRBV19 and TRBJ1-1; 7 positions match TRBD1. Germline V gives CDR1 LNHDA, CDR2 SQIVND (reference sequence). The CDR3 totals 13 residues. Losses at the gene ends were 5 bases for V and 5 bases for J; bases not matched to a gene: 5. Here the CDR3 DNA reads TGTGCCAGTAGTGCGACAGGGTGGACTGAAGCTTTCTTT. Its translation: CASSATGWTEAFF.

This clonotype was seen repeatedly, ten times or more. The chain is built from TRBV29-1 and TRBJ1-1; D is uncertain. Germline CDR1 reads SQVTM; CDR2 reads ANQGSEA. Trimming removed 6 bases at V and 0 bases at J, with 14 bases between. This CDR3 is built from 14 residues. The CDR3 loop reads CSVQVNAMNTEAFF. The CDR3, as DNA: TGCAGCGTACAAGTGAATGCGATGAACACTGAAGCTTTCTTT.

This clonotype has a count of ten or more. The chain links TRBV24-1 to TRBJ1-2; D not certain. V lost 10 bases to trimming and J lost 1 base, with 6 bases between them. In germline, CDR1 is KGHDR, CDR2 SFDVKD. The CDR3 is 11 amino acids. CDR3 region: CATEDNYGYTF. CDR3 DNA sequence: TGTGCCACAGAAGATAACTATGGCTACACCTTC.

This clonotype was seen repeatedly, ten times or more. CDR3 bases: TGTGCCAGCAGCTTATTGGGCGGTCCCTGGGAAAAACTGTTTTTT. Protein product: CASSLLGGPWEKLFF. V is TRBV7-2 and J is TRBJ1-4, with D hard to call. The germline V gene has CDR1 SGHTA and CDR2 FQGNSA. The CDR3 is made up of 15 amino acids. Trimming left V 2 bases short and J 8 bases short, with 15 bases between.

As to this clonotype: A clone one base away is much larger, so this may be a read error. J is TRBJ1-5 and V is TRBV6-2 or TRBV6-3, with a weak D call TRBD1 (6 bases). Trimming removed 6 bases at V and 5 bases at J, with 14 bases between. The CDR3 has 14 residues. Germline lookup yields CDR1 MNHEY and CDR2 SVGEGT. The CDR3: CASSWIGGYQPQHF. CDR3 nucleotide sequence: TGTGCCAGCAGCTGGATAGGGGGGTATCAGCCCCAGCATTTT.

This clonotype came up many times. The V gene is TRBV18, the J gene TRBJ2-3; 7 bases align to TRBD2. Germline CDR1 is KGHSH and CDR2 is LQKENI. Trimming removed 3 bases from V and 0 bases from J; junction bases left unmatched: 3. CDR3 size: 15 residues. CDR3 loop: CASSPSAGSTDTQYF. Here the CDR3 DNA reads TGTGCCAGCTCACCGTCAGCGGGGAGCACAGATACGCAGTATTTT. The variable domain in full, with the rest retrieved from reference TRBV18 and TRBJ2-3, is NAGVMQNPRHLVRRRGQEARLRCSPMKGHSHVYWYRQLPEEGLKFMVYLQKENIIDESGMPKERFSAEFPKEGPSILRIQQVVRGDSAAYFCASSPSAGSTDTQYFGPGTRLTVL.

This clonotype has ten or more counts. V is TRBV20-1 and J is TRBJ1-1; weak D call: TRBD1 (5 bases). Germline V CDR1 and CDR2: DFQATT, SNEGSKA (reference sequence). CDR3 length: 16 amino acids. The ends were cut back, 0 bases at V and 5 bases at J, with 19 bases in the middle. CDR3 bases: TGCAGTGCTAGAGAAAACCCGGCGGGCGAGGGGACTGAAGCTTTCTTT. Its protein is CSARENPAGEGTEAFF.

This clonotype appeared many times. The J gene is TRBJ1-2, the V gene TRBV6-6; D is perhaps TRBD1 (5 bases). Germline CDR1 reads MNHNY; CDR2 reads SVGAGI (reference sequence). The V end was cut by 2 bases, the J end by 6 bases, with 16 bases between. This CDR3 contains 15 residues. The CDR3 sequence: CASSYGEGRDHGYTF. The CDR3 DNA is TGTGCCAGCAGTTACGGGGAGGGCAGGGACCATGGCTACACCTTC.

In its sample, this clonotype was seen many times. This chain joins TRBV2 and TRBJ1-2; unclear D gene. This CDR3 has 13 residues. Germline loops: CDR1 SNHLY, CDR2 FYNNEI. The V end was cut by 7 bases, the J end by 4 bases, with 13 bases between. For the CDR3, the DNA is TGTGCCAGCACCACCTCGCCCGTCTATGGCTACACCTTC. This translates into CASTTSPVYGYTF.

This clonotype was picked up many times. The genes are TRBV15 and TRBJ2-3; no clear D gene. The CDR3 spans 13 residues. V dropped 5 bases and J dropped 6 bases, with 12 bases sitting between them. Germline CDR1 LNHNV, CDR2 YYDKDF (reference sequence). The DNA of the CDR3 is TGTGCCACCAGCGTCGATCGTCGGGATACGCAGTATTTT. Amino acid sequence: CATSVDRRDTQYF.

There are a few counts of this clonotype. The J gene is TRBJ2-5, the V gene TRBV4-2; 7 bases agree with TRBD1. V lost 0 bases, J lost 4 bases, and 2 bases stayed unmatched. This CDR3 contains 14 residues. The germline V gene has CDR1 LGHNA and CDR2 YNFKEQ. The CDR3: CASSQESGGETQYF. In nucleotides, the CDR3 is TGTGCCAGCAGCCAAGAATCAGGGGGAGAGACCCAGTACTTC.

This clonotype was seen more than once but under ten times. The rearrangement links TRBV4-3 to TRBJ1-2, with a possible D match to TRBD1 (6 bases). Trimming took off 0 bases at V and 2 bases at J, with 13 bases between the two ends. CDR3 length: 16 residues. In germline, CDR1 is LGHNA, CDR2 YSLEER. CDR3 residues: CASSQDFTGSNYGYTF. The CDR3 region has the DNA TGCGCCAGCAGCCAAGATTTTACAGGGAGCAACTATGGCTACACCTTC.

This clonotype has ten or more counts. This chain joins TRBV20-1 and TRBJ1-1; D call uncertain. The CDR3 loop spans 14 amino acids. The V gene's germline CDR1 is DFQATT and CDR2 SNEGSKA (reference sequence). V dropped 2 bases and J dropped 1 base, with 11 bases sitting between them. The CDR3 nucleotides are TGCAGTGCTAGAAGTAGGTCCAAGAACACTGAAGCTTTCTTT. Amino acids: CSARSRSKNTEAFF.

The chain combines TRBV10-3 with TRBJ2-1; TRBD2 is a possible D gene (6 bases). Germline CDR1 reads ENHRY; CDR2 reads SYGVKD. The CDR3 runs to 14 residues. Trimming removed 2 bases at V and 5 bases at J, with 10 bases between. The CDR3 is CAISEIGGNNEQFF. As DNA, the CDR3 is TGTGCCATCAGTGAGATTGGCGGGAACAATGAGCAGTTCTTC.